This is a list of T cell receptor beta chains from one sample in a study of T cells in Graves' hyperthyroidism and ophthalmopathy. TCRdb redid the calling of the multiplex PCR reads with MiXCR, one entry per CDR3 protein. The sample carries roughly 420,000 distinct CDR3 sequences, roughly 13% recorded once. Sequencing used blood. The receptors were gathered from a woman aged 18-29 years with Graves' hyperthyroidism. Each CDR3 is given with its conserved first and last residue. A D gene is named only where the DNA matches it firmly. The listing skips clone size in some rows; elsewhere it reads once, few, many or a size class.

J gene	V gene	clone size	D gene	CDR3 DNA	CDR3 protein
TRBJ1-4	TRBV7-9	-	TRBD1	TGTGCCAGCAGCTTGTTTGGACAGGGGCCTGAAAAACTGTTTTTT	CASSLFGQGPEKLFF
TRBJ2-7	TRBV20-1	few	TRBD1	TGCAGTGCCAGAAGGGACAGGGACTACGAGCAGTACTTC	CSARRDRDYEQYF
TRBJ2-3	TRBV5-1	many	-	TGCGCCAGCAGTTCCCGCGGGGCGGCCACAGATACGCAGTATTTT	CASSSRGAATDTQYF
TRBJ2-2	TRBV11-1	few	TRBD1	TGTGCCAGCAGCAGAGACAGGGACGGCACCGGGGAGCTGTTTTTT	CASSRDRDGTGELFF
TRBJ2-1	TRBV28	many	TRBD2	TGTGCCAGCGAGACTAGCGGGAGGGCCAAAAATGAGCAGTTCTTC	CASETSGRAKNEQFF
TRBJ2-4	TRBV28	many	TRBD2	TGTGCCAGCAGTTCCGGGGTAGCGGGAGAGATAGCCAAAAACATTCAGTACTTC	CASSSGVAGEIAKNIQYF
TRBJ1-6	TRBV20-1	few	-	TGCAGTGCGAGAGATCGGACAGAAGTAATTAACTCCTATAATTCACCCCTCCACTTT	CSARDRTEVINSYNSPLHF
TRBJ2-1	TRBV6-1	few	TRBD2	TGTGCCACCCAAGGACTAGCGACCAATGAGCAGTTCTTC	CATQGLATNEQFF
TRBJ2-1	TRBV7-2	many	-	TGTGCCAGCACCCTTAAACCAGCAGGAGACTATGAGCAGTTCTTC	CASTLKPAGDYEQFF
TRBJ1-2	TRBV20-1	-	-	TGCAGTGCTAGAGATCTCTATTTTGATTATGGCTACACCTTC	CSARDLYFDYGYTF
TRBJ1-1	TRBV5-1	many	TRBD1	TGCGCCAGCAGCTCGGGACAGGGGACTGAAGCTTTCTTT	CASSSGQGTEAFF
TRBJ1-2	TRBV6-1	many	TRBD1	TGTGCCAGCCGGTTGAAGGGGGCTGTTGGCTACACCTTC	CASRLKGAVGYTF
TRBJ1-1	TRBV12-3/TRBV12-4	few	-	TGTGCCAGCAGTTTAGAGGCTACAGAAGCTTTCTTT	CASSLEATEAFF
TRBJ1-1	TRBV5-1	many	TRBD1	TGCGCCAGCAGCTTGGCCGTGGACAGGGGGGGAGCTTTCTTT	CASSLAVDRGGAFF
TRBJ2-2	TRBV3-1	-	-	TGTGCCACCAGCTACGCCGGGGAGCTGTTTTTT	CATSYAGELFF
TRBJ1-5	TRBV27	many	TRBD1	TGTGCCAGCAGTTTAGGGGCAGGGGGCGTCGGTCAGCCCCAGCATTTT	CASSLGAGGVGQPQHF
TRBJ2-1	TRBV6-2/TRBV6-3	many	-	TGTGCCAGCAGTTACTGGGGGGCAGGGGACAATGAGCAGTTCTTC	CASSYWGAGDNEQFF
TRBJ2-5	TRBV7-3	many	-	TGTGCCAGCAGCCCGACCGAGGGAGGGACCCAGTACTTC	CASSPTEGGTQYF
TRBJ2-3	TRBV6-4	many	-	TGTGCCAGCAGTGACTCTGAGGGGTCAGATACGCAGTATTTT	CASSDSEGSDTQYF
TRBJ1-2	TRBV24-1	many	-	TGTGCCACCAGTGACCAGGGTCTCTATGGCTACACCTTC	CATSDQGLYGYTF
TRBJ2-7	TRBV7-2	many	-	TGTGCCAGCAGCCCCGGCCGGGAGCAGTACTTC	CASSPGREQYF